This entry concerns a single TCR beta chain. The CDR3 is 14 residues long. Germline loops: CDR1 GTSNPN, CDR2 SVGIG (reference sequence). V was clipped by 7 bases and J by 0 bases, with 16 bases between them. In the authors' methods: Nucleated cell counts were estimated from reference gene primer amplification. Repertoires were generated with immunoSEQ multiplex PCR, while TCRdb's copy carries only in-frame clones and drops some. That table gives V, J and clone size, and the DNA gave D and trimming. The repertoire holds about 46,000 clones, with about 92% as singletons. This entry comes from a study of blood T cell repertoires in COVID-19. Study details: Sites across the United States, Italy and Spain contributed samples from acute and convalescent COVID-19. The analysed material was cDNA or gDNA that came from T cells, B-cell-depleted T cells, or PBMCs.

The source is a man between 65 and 79 years old with active COVID-19. The sample taken for sequencing was peripheral blood. V and J are TRBV30 and TRBJ2-7; a weak D match, TRBD2 (5 bases). CDR3 in amino acids: CALRRAGSSYEQYF. DNA for the CDR3: TGTGCCTTACGCCGGGCTGGGAGCTCCTACGAGCAGTACTTC.